The rows below give T cell receptor beta chains drawn from one sample of a study of OX40 agonist ivuxolimab in advanced cancers. TCRdb's table, derived via immunoSEQ multiplex PCR, lists solely in-frame clones and lacks some. Of approximately 100,000 clones in the sample, approximately 85% were seen once. Specimen: CD4+ or CD8+ T cells sorted from blood, collected in a trial of the OX40 agonist ivuxolimab. The origin of the receptors is an adult with an advanced solid tumor such as melanoma, head and neck, liver or kidney cancer. Each CDR3 is given with its conserved first and last residue.

v_call,j_call,cdr3_aa
TRBV2,TRBJ2-3,CASTPGGDTQYF
TRBV6-5,TRBJ2-6,CASRLSGANVLTF
TRBV19,TRBJ1-1,CASSRDSRDTEAFF
TRBV7-3,TRBJ2-1,CASSLGPTDEQFF
TRBV27,TRBJ1-4,CASVSRQYNEKLFF
TRBV10-2,TRBJ2-7,CASSDMVGRSSYEQYF
TRBV5-4,TRBJ2-7,CASSAGTGEQYF
TRBV2,TRBJ2-1,CASSGPRGYNEQFF
TRBV18,TRBJ2-5,CASSPSDRGRGETQYF
TRBV27,TRBJ1-2,CASGDSPYGYTF
TRBV5-8,TRBJ1-1,CASRLPLRQVNTEAFF
TRBV11-2,TRBJ2-3,CASSLEGFTDTQYF
TRBV5-6,TRBJ1-1,CASSFQVRSTEAFF
TRBV6-1,TRBJ1-2,CASSELYGYTF
TRBV7-2,TRBJ1-1,CASSLGQAGEAFF
TRBV12-5,TRBJ1-5,CASGLLLWQGDTYSNQPQHF
TRBV28,TRBJ1-5,CASNGWGRNQPQHF
TRBV4-2,TRBJ2-3,CASSQRSGTSGSTDTQYF
TRBV10-3,TRBJ2-2,CATRQANTGELFF
TRBV7-2,TRBJ1-2,CASSLAPAVSNYGYTF
TRBV5-1,TRBJ1-2,CASSIWTGWVDGYTF
TRBV30,TRBJ2-3,CAWTPSGRWRADTQYF
TRBV4-1,TRBJ2-5,CASSQRSWASDQETQYF
TRBV4-1,TRBJ1-4,CASSQVGTGGEKLFF
TRBV6-5,TRBJ2-1,CASTGTISYNEQFF
TRBV30,TRBJ1-4,CASTRGGDEKLFF
TRBV30,TRBJ1-1,CACEVNTEAFF
TRBV29-1,TRBJ1-1,CSVEVQGRTEAFF
TRBV19,TRBJ2-7,CASMIRAGVGEQYF
TRBV4-3,TRBJ1-4,CASSQEQGANEKLFF
TRBV10-1,TRBJ2-7,CASSDGGLSYEQYF
TRBV9,TRBJ2-7,CASSVKFGGPNDEQYF
TRBV28,TRBJ2-5,CASSSTGYQETQYF
TRBV6-5,TRBJ1-2,CASSYSRQENYGYTF
TRBV5-4,TRBJ2-1,CASSLGRESYNEQFF
TRBV11-2,TRBJ2-3,CASSFGQVFTDTQYF
TRBV1,TRBJ2-6,CTSSQGGRVPPGANVLTF
TRBV4-1,TRBJ1-2,CASSHSGRGNGYTF
TRBV6-5,TRBJ2-7,CASSSPGWEQYF
TRBV7-2,TRBJ2-7,CASSLLTGDQYF
TRBV11-3,TRBJ2-7,CASSSPWGLAGDEQYF
TRBV30,TRBJ1-1,CAWSVLGGVTAFF
TRBV5-1,TRBJ1-4,CASSLTENEKLFF
TRBV27,TRBJ2-2,CASSPSGQNTGELFF
TRBV7-3,TRBJ2-1,CASSLDGGGVNYNEQFF
TRBV6-5,TRBJ1-1,CASSYSTRNTEAFF
TRBV7-9,TRBJ1-2,CASSWGQGLYGYTF
TRBV5-1,TRBJ2-1,CASSLAGTSSYNEQFF
TRBV5-1,TRBJ2-4,CASRDSLAKNIQYF
TRBV6-1,TRBJ1-5,CASSESLTGRQPQHF
TRBV6-1,TRBJ2-1,CASSERVNSNNEQFF
TRBV4-1,TRBJ2-7,CASSQGWGGGYEQYF
TRBV6-1,TRBJ1-5,CASQEEQGSQPQHF